These 13 T cell receptor beta chains share one sample of origin, sequenced in a study of cytomegalovirus exposure and HLA in healthy donors. Amplification used 60 Vbeta primers and 13 Jbeta primers. Repertoires were generated with immunoSEQ multiplex PCR, while TCRdb's copy carries only in-frame clones and drops some. The repertoire holds about 140,000 clones, with more than 60% as singletons. Sequencing input: PBMCs. These receptors were obtained from a male donor in good health and CMV-seronegative.

The chain combines TRBV4-3 with TRBJ2-4, with 10 bases fitting TRBD1. CDR1 and CDR2 from the germline V gene are LGHNA and YSLEER. The CDR3 runs 19 residues. J was trimmed by 0 bases and V by 1 base; bases with no gene match: 9. The CDR3 DNA reads as TGCGCCAGCAGCCAAGCAACCGGGACAGGGGATTTAGCCAAAAACATTCAGTACTTC. It codes for CASSQATGTGDLAKNIQYF.

The chain carries TRBV6-1 and TRBJ2-2; TRBD1 matches at 7 bases. The CDR3 spans 14 residues. In germline, CDR1 is MNHNS, CDR2 SASEGT. V shed 7 bases and J 3 bases; nucleotides not matched to a gene: 5. The CDR3 DNA follows: TGTGCCAGCAACTACGGGACAGACACCGGGGAGCTGTTTTTT. As protein: CASNYGTDTGELFF.

V and J are TRBV10-1 and TRBJ2-1; D is perhaps TRBD2 (5 bases). There are 14 residues in the CDR3. V was pared by 6 bases and J by 10 bases, with 19 bases between. Germline V lookup: CDR1 WNHNN, CDR2 SYGVQD (reference sequence). The CDR3 bases are TGCGCCAGCAGGGGGAGTCCCTTACCCCCGGAGCAGTTCTTC. The encoded protein is CASRGSPLPPEQFF.

This clone was detected a few times. The rearrangement joins TRBV9 to TRBJ2-7; TRBD2 is a possible D gene (6 bases). The CDR3 sequence is 13 residues long. Trimming took off 1 base at V and 6 bases at J, with 11 bases between the two ends. Looked up from germline, CDR1 is SGDLS and CDR2 is YYNGEE. This CDR3 reads CASSVWGEGEQYF. DNA of the CDR3: TGTGCCAGCAGCGTATGGGGGGAAGGCGAGCAGTACTTC. The full variable domain, rest sourced from reference TRBV9 and TRBJ2-7, is DSGVTQTPKHLITATGQRVTLRCSPRSGDLSVYWYQQSLDQGLQFLIQYYNGEERAKGNILERFSAQQFPDLHSELNLSSLELGDSALYFCASSVWGEGEQYFGPGTRLTVT.

This clone was detected a few times. J is TRBJ2-2 and V is TRBV4-3; tentative D call: TRBD2 (6 bases). The CDR3 is 17 amino acids. From germline, CDR1 is LGHNA and CDR2 YSLEER. V was clipped by 0 bases and J by 1 base, with 12 bases between them. The CDR3 region is CASSQDSSGWNTGELFF. The CDR3 coding sequence is TGCGCCAGCAGCCAAGATTCCAGCGGGTGGAACACCGGGGAGCTGTTTTTT.

This chain links TRBV19 with TRBJ2-5, with TRBD2 as a possible D gene (6 bases). CDR3 size: 16 residues. Germline loops: CDR1 LNHDA, CDR2 SQIVND (reference sequence). Trimming removed 5 bases from V and 4 bases from J, with 20 bases in between. The CDR3 DNA follows: TGTGCCAGTAGTTTAGGCCTTGGCGGGGCGGTAGAGACCCAGTACTTC. This codes for CASSLGLGGAVETQYF. The complete variable domain, with remaining parts taken from reference TRBV19 and TRBJ2-5, reads DGGITQSPKYLFRKEGQNVTLSCEQNLNHDAMYWYRQDPGQGLRLIYYSQIVNDFQKGDIAEGYSVSREKKESFPLTVTSAQKNPTAFYLCASSLGLGGAVETQYFGPGTRLLVL.

The chain employs TRBV7-9 and TRBJ2-7, with TRBD1 matching 7 bases. CDR1 and CDR2 from the germline V gene are SEHNR and FQNEAQ (reference sequence). Unmatched junction bases numbered 5, after V lost 3 bases and J lost 6 bases. This CDR3 region has 13 residues. This chain's CDR3 is CASSFRTGGEQYF. CDR3 nucleotide sequence: TGTGCCAGCAGCTTTCGGACAGGCGGCGAGCAGTACTTC.

This clone was counted a few times. The chain links TRBV6-5 to TRBJ1-3, with TRBD1 identical over 7 bases. The length of the CDR3 is 16 residues. Germline V gene lookup returns CDR1 MNHEY and CDR2 SVGAGI. J lost 0 bases, V lost 2 bases, and 4 bases had no gene match. The CDR3: CASSYDRVNSGNTIYF. CDR3 nucleotide sequence: TGTGCCAGCAGTTACGACAGGGTAAACTCTGGAAACACCATATATTTT.

The chain has TRBV14 and TRBJ2-3; D may be TRBD2 (6 bases). Germline lookup yields CDR1 SGHDN and CDR2 FVKESK. CDR3 size: 16 residues. Trimming removed 0 bases from V and 2 bases from J, with 12 bases in between. The CDR3 is CASSQDGGIFTDTQYF. The DNA for the CDR3 is TGTGCCAGCAGCCAAGATGGCGGGATATTCACAGATACGCAGTATTTT.

This clone appeared once. The genes are TRBV5-1 and TRBJ1-1, with D unresolved. The germline V gene has CDR1 SGHRS and CDR2 YFSETQ. Trimming left V 4 bases short and J 1 base short, with 11 bases between. The CDR3 consists of 14 residues. The CDR3, as DNA: TGCGCCAGCAGCCTGGCCCCTAAGAACACTGAAGCTTTCTTT. Translation gives CASSLAPKNTEAFF. Combining the CDR3 with reference TRBV5-1 and TRBJ1-1 gives the whole variable domain KAGVTQTPRYLIKTRGQQVTLSCSPISGHRSVSWYQQTPGQGLQFLFEYFSETQRNKGNFPGRFSGRQFSNSRSEMNVSTLELGDSALYLCASSLAPKNTEAFFGQGTRLTVV.

The gene calls are TRBV7-6 and TRBJ1-2; 9 positions agree with TRBD1. Germline CDR1 reads SGHVS; CDR2 reads FNYEAQ. Trimming cost V 6 bases and J 4 bases; bases outside gene matches: 9. CDR3 length: 15 amino acids. DNA for the CDR3: TGTGCCAGCAGAGGCGACAGGGGGAATGCCTATGGCTACACCTTC. Amino acids: CASRGDRGNAYGYTF.

The chain recombines TRBV15 with TRBJ2-1; 8 bases agree with TRBD1. The ends lost 3 bases at V and 2 bases at J; junction bases unmatched: 6. This CDR3 has 16 amino acids. The germline V gene has CDR1 LNHNV and CDR2 YYDKDF (reference sequence). This CDR3 is CATSSAGTGTYNEQFF. Written as DNA, the CDR3 is TGTGCCACCAGCAGTGCCGGGACAGGTACCTACAATGAGCAGTTCTTC. Complete variable domain (other parts from reference TRBV15 and TRBJ2-1): DAMVIQNPRYQVTQFGKPVTLSCSQTLNHNVMYWYQQKSSQAPKLLFHYYDKDFNNEADTPDNFQSRRPNTSFCFLDIRSPGLGDTAMYLCATSSAGTGTYNEQFFGPGTRLTVL.

The J gene is TRBJ2-1, the V gene TRBV15, with D uncertain. Trimming cost V 3 bases and J 5 bases, with 14 bases left between them. Germline assignment: CDR1 LNHNV and CDR2 YYDKDF (reference sequence). This CDR3 has 15 residues. CDR3 loop: CATSRSIRQNNEQFF. CDR3 bases: TGTGCCACCAGCAGGTCGATCAGGCAGAACAATGAGCAGTTCTTC. Together with reference TRBV15 and TRBJ2-1, the CDR3 gives the full variable domain: DAMVIQNPRYQVTQFGKPVTLSCSQTLNHNVMYWYQQKSSQAPKLLFHYYDKDFNNEADTPDNFQSRRPNTSFCFLDIRSPGLGDTAMYLCATSRSIRQNNEQFFGPGTRLTVL.